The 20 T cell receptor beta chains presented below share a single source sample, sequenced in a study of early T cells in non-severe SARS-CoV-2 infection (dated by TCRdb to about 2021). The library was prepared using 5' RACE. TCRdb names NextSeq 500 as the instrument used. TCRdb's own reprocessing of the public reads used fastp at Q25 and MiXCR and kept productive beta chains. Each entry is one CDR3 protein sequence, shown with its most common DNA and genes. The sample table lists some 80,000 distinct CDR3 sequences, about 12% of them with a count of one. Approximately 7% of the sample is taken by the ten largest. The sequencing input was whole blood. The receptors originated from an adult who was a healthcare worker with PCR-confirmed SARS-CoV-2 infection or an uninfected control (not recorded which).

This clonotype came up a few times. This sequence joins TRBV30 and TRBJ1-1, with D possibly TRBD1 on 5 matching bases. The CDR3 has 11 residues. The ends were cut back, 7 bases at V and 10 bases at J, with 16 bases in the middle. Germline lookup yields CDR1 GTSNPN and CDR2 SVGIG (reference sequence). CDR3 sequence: CASNPQGTAFF. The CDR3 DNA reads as TGTGCCTCCAACCCGCAGGGTACAGCTTTCTTT.

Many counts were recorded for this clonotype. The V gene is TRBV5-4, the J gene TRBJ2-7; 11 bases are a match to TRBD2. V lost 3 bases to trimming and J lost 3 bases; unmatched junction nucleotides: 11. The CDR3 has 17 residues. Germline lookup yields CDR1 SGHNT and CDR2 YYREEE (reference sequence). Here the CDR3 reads CASSYPGLAAQSYEQYF. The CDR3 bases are TGTGCCAGCAGCTATCCGGGACTAGCGGCCCAAAGCTACGAGCAGTACTTC.

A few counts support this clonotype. The DNA for the CDR3 is TGCGCCAGCAGCTTGGACGGTACTGCCTACGAGCAGTACTTC. It codes for CASSLDGTAYEQYF. The chain employs TRBV5-1 and TRBJ2-7; D uncertain. The germline V gene encodes CDR1 SGHRS and CDR2 YFSETQ. V lost 0 bases and J 2 bases, leaving 9 bases between the germline ends. CDR3 size: 14 residues.

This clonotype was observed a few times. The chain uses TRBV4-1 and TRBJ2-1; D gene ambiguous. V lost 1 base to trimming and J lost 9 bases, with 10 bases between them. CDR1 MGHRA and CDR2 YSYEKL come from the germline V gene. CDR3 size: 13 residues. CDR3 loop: CASSQVVGGEQFF. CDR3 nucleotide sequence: TGCGCCAGCAGCCAAGTGGTGGGTGGTGAGCAGTTCTTC.

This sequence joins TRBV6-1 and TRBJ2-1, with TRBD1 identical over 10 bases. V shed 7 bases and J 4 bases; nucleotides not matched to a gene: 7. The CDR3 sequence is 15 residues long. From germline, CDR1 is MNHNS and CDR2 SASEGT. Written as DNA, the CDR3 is TGTGCCAGCACCACCGGACAGGGGGGGTACAATGAGCAGTTCTTC. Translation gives CASTTGQGGYNEQFF.

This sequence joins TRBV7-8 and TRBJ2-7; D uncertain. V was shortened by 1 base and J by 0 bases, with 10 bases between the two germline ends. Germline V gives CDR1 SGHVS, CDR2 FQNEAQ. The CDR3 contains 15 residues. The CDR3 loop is CASSLELTSSYEQYF. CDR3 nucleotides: TGTGCCAGCAGCTTAGAGCTCACGAGCTCCTACGAGCAGTACTTC.

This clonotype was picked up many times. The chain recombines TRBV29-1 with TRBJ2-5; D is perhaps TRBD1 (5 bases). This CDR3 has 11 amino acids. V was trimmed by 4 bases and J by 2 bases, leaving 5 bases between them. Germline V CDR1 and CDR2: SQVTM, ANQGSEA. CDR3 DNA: TGCAGCGTTGGACAGCAAGAGACCCAGTACTTC. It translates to CSVGQQETQYF.

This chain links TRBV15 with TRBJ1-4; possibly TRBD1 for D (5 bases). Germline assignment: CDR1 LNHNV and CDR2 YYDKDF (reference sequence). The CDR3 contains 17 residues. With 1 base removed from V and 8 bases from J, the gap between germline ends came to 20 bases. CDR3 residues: CATSRVLAGVGGEKLFF. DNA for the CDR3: TGTGCCACCAGCAGAGTCCTGGCAGGCGTCGGGGGAGAAAAACTGTTTTTT. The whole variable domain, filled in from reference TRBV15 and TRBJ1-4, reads DAMVIQNPRYQVTQFGKPVTLSCSQTLNHNVMYWYQQKSSQAPKLLFHYYDKDFNNEADTPDNFQSRRPNTSFCFLDIRSPGLGDTAMYLCATSRVLAGVGGEKLFFGSGTQLSVL.

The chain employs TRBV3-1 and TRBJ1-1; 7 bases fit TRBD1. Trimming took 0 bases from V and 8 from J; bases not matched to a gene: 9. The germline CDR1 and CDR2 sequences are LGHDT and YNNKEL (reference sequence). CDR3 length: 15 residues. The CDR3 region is CASSQESADRVEAFF. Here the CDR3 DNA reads TGTGCCAGCAGCCAAGAATCGGCCGACAGGGTGGAAGCTTTCTTT.

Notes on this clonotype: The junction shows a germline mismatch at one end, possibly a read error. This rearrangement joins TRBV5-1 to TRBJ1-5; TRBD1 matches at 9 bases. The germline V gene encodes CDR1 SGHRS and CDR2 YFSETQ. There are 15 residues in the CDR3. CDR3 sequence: CASSPGQGGNQPRHF. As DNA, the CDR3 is TGCGCCAGCAGCCCGGGACAGGGCGGCAATCAGCCCCGGCATTTT.

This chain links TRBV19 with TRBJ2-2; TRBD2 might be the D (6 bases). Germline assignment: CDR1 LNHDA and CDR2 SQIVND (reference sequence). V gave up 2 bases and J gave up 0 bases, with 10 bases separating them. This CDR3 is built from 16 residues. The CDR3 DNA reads TGTGCCAGTAGTATAAACGCGGGATCGAACACCGGGGAGCTGTTTTTT. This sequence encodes CASSINAGSNTGELFF.

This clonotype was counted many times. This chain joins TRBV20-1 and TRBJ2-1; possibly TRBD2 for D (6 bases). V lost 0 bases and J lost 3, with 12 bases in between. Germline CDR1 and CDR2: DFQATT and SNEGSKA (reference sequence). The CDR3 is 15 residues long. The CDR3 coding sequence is TGCAGTGCTAGAGATCTCAGGACTAACTACAATGAGCAGTTCTTC. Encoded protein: CSARDLRTNYNEQFF.

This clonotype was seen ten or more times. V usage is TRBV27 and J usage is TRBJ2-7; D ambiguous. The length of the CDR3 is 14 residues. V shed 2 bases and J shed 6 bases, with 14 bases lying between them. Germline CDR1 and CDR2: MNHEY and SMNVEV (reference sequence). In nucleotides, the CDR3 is TGTGCCAGCAGTTTAACCCGCAAGTCGTTCGAGCAGTACTTC. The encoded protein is CASSLTRKSFEQYF.

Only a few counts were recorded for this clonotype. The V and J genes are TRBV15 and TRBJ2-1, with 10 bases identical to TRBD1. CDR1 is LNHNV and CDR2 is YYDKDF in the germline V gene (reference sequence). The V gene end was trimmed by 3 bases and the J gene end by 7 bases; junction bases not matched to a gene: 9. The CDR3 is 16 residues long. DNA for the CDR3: TGTGCCACCAGCAGTACCCGGGACAGGGGAGGTAATGAGCAGTTCTTC. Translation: CATSSTRDRGGNEQFF.

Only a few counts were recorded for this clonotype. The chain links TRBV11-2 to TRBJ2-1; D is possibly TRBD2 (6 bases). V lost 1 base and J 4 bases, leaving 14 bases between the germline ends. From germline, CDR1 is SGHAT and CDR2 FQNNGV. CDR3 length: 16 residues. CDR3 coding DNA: TGTGCCAGCAGCTTAGGGGCCGCGGGGACTTACAATGAGCAGTTCTTC. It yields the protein CASSLGAAGTYNEQFF.

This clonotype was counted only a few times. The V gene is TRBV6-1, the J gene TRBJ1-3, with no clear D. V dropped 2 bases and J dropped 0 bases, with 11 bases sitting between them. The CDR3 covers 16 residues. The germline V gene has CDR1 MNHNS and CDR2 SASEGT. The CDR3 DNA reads TGTGCCAGCAGTGAATTGGATTTCTTCTCTGGAAACACCATATATTTT. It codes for CASSELDFFSGNTIYF.

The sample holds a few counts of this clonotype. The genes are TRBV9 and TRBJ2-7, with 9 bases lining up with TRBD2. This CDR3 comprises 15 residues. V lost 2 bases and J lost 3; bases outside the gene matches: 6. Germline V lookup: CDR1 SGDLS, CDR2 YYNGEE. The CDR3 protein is CASSVGAGGIYEQYF. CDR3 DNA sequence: TGTGCCAGCAGCGTGGGAGCGGGAGGTATCTACGAGCAGTACTTC.

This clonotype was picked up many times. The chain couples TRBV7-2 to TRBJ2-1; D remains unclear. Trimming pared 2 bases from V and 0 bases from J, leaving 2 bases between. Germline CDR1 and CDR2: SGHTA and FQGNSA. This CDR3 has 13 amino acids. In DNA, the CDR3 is TGTGCCAGCAGCTTAAACTCCTACAATGAGCAGTTCTTC. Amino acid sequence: CASSLNSYNEQFF.

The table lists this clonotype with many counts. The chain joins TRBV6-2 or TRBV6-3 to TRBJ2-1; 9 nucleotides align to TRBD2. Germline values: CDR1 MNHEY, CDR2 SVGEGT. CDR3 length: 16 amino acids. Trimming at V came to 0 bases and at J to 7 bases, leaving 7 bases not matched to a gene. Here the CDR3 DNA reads TGTGCCAGCAGTTACTCTGGGACTAGCCCCGGGAATGAGCAGTTCTTC. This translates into CASSYSGTSPGNEQFF.

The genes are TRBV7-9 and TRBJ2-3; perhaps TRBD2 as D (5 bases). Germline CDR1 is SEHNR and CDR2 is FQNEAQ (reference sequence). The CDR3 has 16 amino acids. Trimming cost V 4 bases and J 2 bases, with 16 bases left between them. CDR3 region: CASSSLLRGPTDTQYF. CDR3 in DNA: TGTGCCAGCAGCTCCTTACTAAGAGGGCCCACAGATACGCAGTATTTT.